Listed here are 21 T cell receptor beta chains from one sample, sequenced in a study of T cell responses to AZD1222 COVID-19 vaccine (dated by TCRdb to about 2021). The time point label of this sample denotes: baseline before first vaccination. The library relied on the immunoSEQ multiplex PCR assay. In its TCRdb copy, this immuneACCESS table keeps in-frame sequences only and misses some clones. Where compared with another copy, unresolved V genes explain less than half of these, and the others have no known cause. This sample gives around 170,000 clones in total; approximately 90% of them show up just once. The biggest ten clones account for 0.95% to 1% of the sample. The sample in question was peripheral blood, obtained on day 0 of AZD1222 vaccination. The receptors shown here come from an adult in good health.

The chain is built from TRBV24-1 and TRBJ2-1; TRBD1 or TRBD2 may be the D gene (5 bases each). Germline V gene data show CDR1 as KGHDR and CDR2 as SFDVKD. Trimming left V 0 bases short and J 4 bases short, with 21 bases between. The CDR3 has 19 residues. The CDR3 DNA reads TGTGCCACCAGTGATTTGCCCCAGGGTCTAGGGGACCTTTACAATGAGCAGTTCTTC. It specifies CATSDLPQGLGDLYNEQFF.

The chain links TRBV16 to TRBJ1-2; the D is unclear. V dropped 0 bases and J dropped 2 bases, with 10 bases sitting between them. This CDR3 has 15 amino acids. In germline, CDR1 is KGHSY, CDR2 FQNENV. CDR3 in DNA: TGTGCCAGCAGCCAATCAGGCGGGCCCAACTATGGCTACACCTTC. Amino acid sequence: CASSQSGGPNYGYTF.

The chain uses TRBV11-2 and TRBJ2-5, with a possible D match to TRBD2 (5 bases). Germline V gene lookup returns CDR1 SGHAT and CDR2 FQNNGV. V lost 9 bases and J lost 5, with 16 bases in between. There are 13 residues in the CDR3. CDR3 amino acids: CASTIGSRETQYF. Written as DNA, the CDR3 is TGTGCCAGTACCATAGGGAGTCGGGAGACCCAGTACTTC. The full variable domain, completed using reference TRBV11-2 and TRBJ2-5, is EAGVAQSPRYKIIEKRQSVAFWCNPISGHATLYWYQQILGQGPKLLIQFQNNGVVDDSQLPKDRFSAERLKGVDSTLKIQPAKLEDSAVYLCASTIGSRETQYFGPGTRLLVL.

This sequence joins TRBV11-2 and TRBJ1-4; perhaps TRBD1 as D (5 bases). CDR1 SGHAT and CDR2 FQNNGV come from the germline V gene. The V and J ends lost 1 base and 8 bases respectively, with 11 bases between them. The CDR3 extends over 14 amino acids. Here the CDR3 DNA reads TGTGCCAGCAGCTTAGGGTCGGGGCTAGAAAAACTGTTTTTT. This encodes CASSLGSGLEKLFF.

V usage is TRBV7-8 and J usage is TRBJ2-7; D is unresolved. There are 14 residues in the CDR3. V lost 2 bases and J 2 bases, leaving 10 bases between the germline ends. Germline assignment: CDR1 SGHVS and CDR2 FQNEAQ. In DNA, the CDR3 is TGTGCCAGCAGCTTATCTCGCGGCCCCTACGAGCAGTACTTC. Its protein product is CASSLSRGPYEQYF.

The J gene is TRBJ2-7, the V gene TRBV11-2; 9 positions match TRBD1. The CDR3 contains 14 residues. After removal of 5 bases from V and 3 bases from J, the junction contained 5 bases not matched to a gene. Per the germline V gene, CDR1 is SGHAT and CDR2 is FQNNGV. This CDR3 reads CASSPGTGNYEQYF. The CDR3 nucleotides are TGTGCCAGCAGCCCCGGGACAGGGAACTACGAGCAGTACTTC. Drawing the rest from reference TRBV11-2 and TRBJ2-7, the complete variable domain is EAGVAQSPRYKIIEKRQSVAFWCNPISGHATLYWYQQILGQGPKLLIQFQNNGVVDDSQLPKDRFSAERLKGVDSTLKIQPAKLEDSAVYLCASSPGTGNYEQYFGPGTRLTVT.

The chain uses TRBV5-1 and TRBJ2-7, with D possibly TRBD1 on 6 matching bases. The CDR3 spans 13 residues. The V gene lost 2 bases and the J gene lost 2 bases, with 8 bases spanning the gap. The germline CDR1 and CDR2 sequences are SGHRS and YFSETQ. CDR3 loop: CASSFTGPYEQYF. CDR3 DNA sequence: TGCGCCAGCAGCTTTACAGGGCCCTACGAGCAGTACTTC.

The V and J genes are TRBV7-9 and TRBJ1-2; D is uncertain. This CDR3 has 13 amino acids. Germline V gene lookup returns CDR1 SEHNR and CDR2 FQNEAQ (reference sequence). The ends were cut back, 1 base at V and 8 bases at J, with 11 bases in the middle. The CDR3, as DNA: TGTGCCAGCAGCTTAGGTGTCTCTATAGGCTACACCTTC. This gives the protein CASSLGVSIGYTF. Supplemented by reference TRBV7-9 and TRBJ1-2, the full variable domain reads DTGVSQNPRHKITKRGQNVTFRCDPISEHNRLYWYRQTLGQGPEFLTYFQNEAQLEKSRLLSDRFSAERPKGSFSTLEIQRTEQGDSAMYLCASSLGVSIGYTFGSGTRLTVV.

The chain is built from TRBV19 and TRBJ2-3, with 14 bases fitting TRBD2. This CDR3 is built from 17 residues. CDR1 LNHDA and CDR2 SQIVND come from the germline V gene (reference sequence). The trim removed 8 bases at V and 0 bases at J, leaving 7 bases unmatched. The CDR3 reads CASSTSGGAPSTDTQYF. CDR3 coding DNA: TGTGCCAGTTCGACTAGCGGGGGGGCTCCTAGCACAGATACGCAGTATTTT.

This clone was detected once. Here the CDR3 DNA reads TGTGCCAGTAGTATTCTCACTAGCAGGGACAATGAGCAGTTCTTC. It specifies CASSILTSRDNEQFF. The V and J genes are TRBV19 and TRBJ2-1; perhaps TRBD2 as D (6 bases). The CDR3 contains 15 residues. Germline CDR1 and CDR2: LNHDA and SQIVND (reference sequence). The V end was cut by 3 bases, the J end by 5 bases, with 14 bases between.

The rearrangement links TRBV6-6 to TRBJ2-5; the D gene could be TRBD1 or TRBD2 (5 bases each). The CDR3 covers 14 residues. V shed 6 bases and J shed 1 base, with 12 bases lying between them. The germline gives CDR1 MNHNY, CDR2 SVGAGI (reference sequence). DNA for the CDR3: TGTGCCAGCAGCCCCCGGGACCTCCAAGAGACCCAGTACTTC. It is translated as CASSPRDLQETQYF.

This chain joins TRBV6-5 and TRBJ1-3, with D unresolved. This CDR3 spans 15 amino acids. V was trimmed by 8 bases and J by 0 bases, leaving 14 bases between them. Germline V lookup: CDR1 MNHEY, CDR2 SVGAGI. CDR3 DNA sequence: TGTGCCAGCTCTATAACAGTTAGCTCTGGAAACACCATATATTTT. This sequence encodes CASSITVSSGNTIYF.

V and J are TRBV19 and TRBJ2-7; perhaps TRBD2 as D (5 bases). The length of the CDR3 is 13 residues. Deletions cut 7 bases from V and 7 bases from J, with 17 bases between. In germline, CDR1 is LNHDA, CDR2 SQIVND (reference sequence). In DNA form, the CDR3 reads TGTGCCAGTAAGTTTGCGGGTACCCAAGAGCAGTACTTC. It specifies CASKFAGTQEQYF.

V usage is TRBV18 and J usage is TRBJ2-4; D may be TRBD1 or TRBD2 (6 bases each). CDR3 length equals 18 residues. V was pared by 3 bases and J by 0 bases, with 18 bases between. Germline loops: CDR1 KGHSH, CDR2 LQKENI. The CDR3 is CASSPQGGTYLAKNIQYF. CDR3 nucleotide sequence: TGTGCCAGCTCACCTCAAGGGGGGACTTACTTAGCCAAAAACATTCAGTACTTC.

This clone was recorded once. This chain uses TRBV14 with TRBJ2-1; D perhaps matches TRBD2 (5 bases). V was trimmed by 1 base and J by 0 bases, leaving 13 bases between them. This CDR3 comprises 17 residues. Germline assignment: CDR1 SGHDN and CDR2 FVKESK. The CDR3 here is CASSQAWLASSYNEQFF. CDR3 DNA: TGTGCCAGCAGCCAAGCTTGGCTAGCCAGCTCCTACAATGAGCAGTTCTTC.

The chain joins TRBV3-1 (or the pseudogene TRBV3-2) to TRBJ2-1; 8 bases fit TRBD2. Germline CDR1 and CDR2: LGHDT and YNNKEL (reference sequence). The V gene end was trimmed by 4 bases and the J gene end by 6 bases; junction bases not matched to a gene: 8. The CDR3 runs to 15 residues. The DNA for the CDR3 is TGTGCCAGCAGCCCTGGTGTAGCGGGGTCCAATGAGCAGTTCTTC. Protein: CASSPGVAGSNEQFF.

The CDR3 protein is CASSQIYNEQFF. The CDR3 DNA sequence: TGTGCCAGCAGCCAAATATACAATGAGCAGTTCTTC. The chain recombines TRBV2 with TRBJ2-1; no reliable D call. This CDR3 is 12 amino acids long. The germline V gene encodes CDR1 SNHLY and CDR2 FYNNEI. Trimming stripped 6 bases from V and 4 bases from J, with 7 bases between.

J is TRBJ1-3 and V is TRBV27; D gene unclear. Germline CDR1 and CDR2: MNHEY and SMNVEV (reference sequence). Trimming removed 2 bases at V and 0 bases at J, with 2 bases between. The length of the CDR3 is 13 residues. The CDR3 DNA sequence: TGTGCCAGCAGTTTAGGCTCTGGAAACACCATATATTTT. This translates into CASSLGSGNTIYF.

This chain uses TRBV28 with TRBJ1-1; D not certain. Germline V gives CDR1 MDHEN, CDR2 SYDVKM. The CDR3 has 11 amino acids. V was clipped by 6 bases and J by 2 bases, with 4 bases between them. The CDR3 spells CASRQNTEAFF. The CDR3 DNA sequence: TGTGCCAGCAGGCAAAACACTGAAGCTTTCTTT.

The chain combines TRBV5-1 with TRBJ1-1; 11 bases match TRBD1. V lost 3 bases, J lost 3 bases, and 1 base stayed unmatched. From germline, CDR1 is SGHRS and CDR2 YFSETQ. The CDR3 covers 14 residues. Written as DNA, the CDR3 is TGCGCCAGCAGCTGGGACAGGGGGGACACTGAAGCTTTCTTT. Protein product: CASSWDRGDTEAFF.

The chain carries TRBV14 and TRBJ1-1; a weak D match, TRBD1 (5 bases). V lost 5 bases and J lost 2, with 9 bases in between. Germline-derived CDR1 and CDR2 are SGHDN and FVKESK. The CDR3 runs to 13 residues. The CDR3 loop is CASSNDRNTEAFF. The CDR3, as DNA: TGTGCCAGCAGCAACGACAGAAACACTGAAGCTTTCTTT.